This T cell receptor beta chain came from a study of T-cell reconstitution after alpha-beta-depleted transplantation in children. This clonotype has ten or more counts. Library preparation (for TCRbeta) was performed with unique molecular identifiers. TCRdb processed the PCR reads anew with MiXCR; each CDR3 protein has one entry. This sample has roughly 300,000 distinct CDR3 sequences, with more than 9% found just once. The sample here was peripheral blood, taken 180 days after TCRalphabeta/CD19-depleted stem cell transplant. This sequence was found in a male patient aged 2 to 10 who had a stem cell transplant for chronic granulomatous disease, so the T cells may come from the graft donor.

CDR3 loop: CASSAGGGQETQYF. As DNA, the CDR3 is TGCGCCAGCAGCGCGGGAGGGGGCCAAGAGACCCAGTACTTC. This chain joins TRBV5-1 and TRBJ2-5, with 9 bases matching TRBD2. This CDR3 has 14 amino acids. Germline V lookup: CDR1 SGHRS, CDR2 YFSETQ. Trimming took 4 bases from V and 1 from J; bases not matched to a gene: 2.